The 3 T cell receptor beta chains in this list originate from one sample, sequenced in a study of CD8 T cells in ankylosing spondylitis. From the 5' RACE reads, TCRdb called clonotypes with MiXCR, one entry per CDR3 protein. This sample has 150,000 or so distinct CDR3 sequences, with roughly 30% found just once. Sequenced material: synovial fluid, either unsorted or a sorted T cell fraction (not recorded which). These TCRs come from a male donor with ankylosing spondylitis.

The chain recombines TRBV29-1 with TRBJ1-1, with D perhaps matching TRBD1 (5 bases). Germline V gene sequence: CDR1 SQVTM, CDR2 ANQGSEA. This CDR3 spans 15 amino acids. The V end lost 7 bases, the J end lost 3 bases, and 21 bases lay between the germline ends. The CDR3 coding sequence is TGCAGCGCCACCTCCCCGGGGGGGTGGGACACTGAAGCTTTCTTT. Protein product: CSATSPGGWDTEAFF.

This clonotype was detected ten times or more. The genes are TRBV6-5 and TRBJ1-1; D call uncertain. CDR3 length: 12 amino acids. V was clipped by 2 bases and J by 7 bases, with 8 bases between them. Germline-derived CDR1 and CDR2 are MNHEY and SVGAGI. CDR3 coding DNA: TGTGCCAGCAGTTACCCTAAAGGTGAAGCTTTCTTT. It translates to CASSYPKGEAFF.

The chain employs TRBV20-1 and TRBJ2-7, with 15 bases identical to TRBD2. CDR3 length equals 17 residues. Germline CDR1 DFQATT, CDR2 SNEGSKA (reference sequence). Trimming took 5 bases from V and 2 from J; bases not matched to a gene: 10. In nucleotides, the CDR3 is TGCAGTGCTCGCGCCGGACTAGCGGGAGGGCAGGCCTACGAGCAGTACTTC. It codes for CSARAGLAGGQAYEQYF.